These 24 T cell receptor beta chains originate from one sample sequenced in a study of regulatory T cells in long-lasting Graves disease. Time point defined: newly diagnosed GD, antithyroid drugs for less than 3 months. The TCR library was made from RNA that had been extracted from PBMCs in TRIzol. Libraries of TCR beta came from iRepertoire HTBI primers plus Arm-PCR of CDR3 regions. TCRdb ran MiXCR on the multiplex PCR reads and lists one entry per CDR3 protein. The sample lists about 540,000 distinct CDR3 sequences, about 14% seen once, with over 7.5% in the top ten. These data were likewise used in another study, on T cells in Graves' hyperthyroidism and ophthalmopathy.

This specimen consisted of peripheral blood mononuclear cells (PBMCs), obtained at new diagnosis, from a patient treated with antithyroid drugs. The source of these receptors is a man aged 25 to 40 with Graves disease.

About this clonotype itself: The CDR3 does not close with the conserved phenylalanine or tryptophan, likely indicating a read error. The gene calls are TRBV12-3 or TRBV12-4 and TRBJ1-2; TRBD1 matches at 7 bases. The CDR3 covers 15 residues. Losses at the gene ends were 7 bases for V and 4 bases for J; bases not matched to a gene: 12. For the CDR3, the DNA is TGTGCCAGCAACCAACCTTCGGACAGGAGCTATGGCTACACCCTC. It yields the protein CASNQPSDRSYGYTL.

The CDR3 nucleotides are TGCAGTGCTAGAGATCCTACTAGCCGATCCGGGGAGCTGTTTTTT. This encodes CSARDPTSRSGELFF. The chain couples TRBV20-1 to TRBJ2-2, with TRBD2 as a possible D gene (6 bases). The CDR3 totals 15 residues. Trimming shortened V by 0 bases and J by 6 bases, and 14 bases separated the two germline ends. CDR1 DFQATT and CDR2 SNEGSKA come from the germline V gene (reference sequence).

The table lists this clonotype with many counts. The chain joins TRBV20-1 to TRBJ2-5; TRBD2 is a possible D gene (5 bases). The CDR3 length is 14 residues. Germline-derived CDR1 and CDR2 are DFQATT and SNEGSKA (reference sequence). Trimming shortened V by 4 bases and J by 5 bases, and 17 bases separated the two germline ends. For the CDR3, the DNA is TGCAGTGCTATTCCGACCCTCTCGGGGGAGACCCAGTACTTC. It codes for CSAIPTLSGETQYF.

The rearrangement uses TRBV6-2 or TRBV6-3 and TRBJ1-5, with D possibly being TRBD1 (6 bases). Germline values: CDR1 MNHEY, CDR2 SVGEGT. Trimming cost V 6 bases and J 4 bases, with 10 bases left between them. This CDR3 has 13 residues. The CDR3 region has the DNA TGTGCCAGCAGAGCGGACAGAAATCAGCCCCAGCATTTT. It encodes CASRADRNQPQHF.

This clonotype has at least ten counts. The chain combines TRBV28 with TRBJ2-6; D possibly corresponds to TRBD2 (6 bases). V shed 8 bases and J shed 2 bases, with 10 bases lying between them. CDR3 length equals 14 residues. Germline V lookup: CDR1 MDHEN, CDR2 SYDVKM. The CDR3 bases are TGTGCCAGCCATGGAGGGCCTGGGGCCAACGTCCTGACTTTC. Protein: CASHGGPGANVLTF.

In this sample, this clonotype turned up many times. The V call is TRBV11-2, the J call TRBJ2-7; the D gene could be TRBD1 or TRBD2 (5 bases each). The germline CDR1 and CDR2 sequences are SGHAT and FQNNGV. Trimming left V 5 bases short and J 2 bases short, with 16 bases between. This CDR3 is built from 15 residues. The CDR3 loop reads CASSPAAGTTYEQYF. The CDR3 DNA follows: TGTGCCAGCAGCCCGGCGGCAGGGACGACCTACGAGCAGTACTTC. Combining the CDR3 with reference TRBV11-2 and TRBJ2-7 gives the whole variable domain EAGVAQSPRYKIIEKRQSVAFWCNPISGHATLYWYQQILGQGPKLLIQFQNNGVVDDSQLPKDRFSAERLKGVDSTLKIQPAKLEDSAVYLCASSPAAGTTYEQYFGPGTRLTVT.

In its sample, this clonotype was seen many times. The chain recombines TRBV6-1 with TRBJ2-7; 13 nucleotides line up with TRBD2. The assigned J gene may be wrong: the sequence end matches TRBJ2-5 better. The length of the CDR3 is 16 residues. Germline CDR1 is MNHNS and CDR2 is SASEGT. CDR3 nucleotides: TGTGCCAGCAGACCAGCGGGACTAGCGGGATTTACGACCCAGTACTTC. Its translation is CASRPAGLAGFTTQYF.

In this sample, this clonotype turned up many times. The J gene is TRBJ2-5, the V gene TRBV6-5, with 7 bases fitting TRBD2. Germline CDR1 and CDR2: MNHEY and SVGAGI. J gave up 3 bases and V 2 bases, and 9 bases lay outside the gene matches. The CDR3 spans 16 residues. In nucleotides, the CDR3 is TGTGCCAGCAGTTACGTATTCGGGGCGGGGGAAGAGACCCAGTACTTC. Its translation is CASSYVFGAGEETQYF.

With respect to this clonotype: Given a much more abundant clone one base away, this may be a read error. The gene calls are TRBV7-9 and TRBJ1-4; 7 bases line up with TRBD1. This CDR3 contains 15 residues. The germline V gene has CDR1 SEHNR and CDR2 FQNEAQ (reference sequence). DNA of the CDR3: TGTACCAGCAGCGTTAACAGGGGATTTAATGAAAAACTGTTTTTT. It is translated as CTSSVNRGFNEKLFF.

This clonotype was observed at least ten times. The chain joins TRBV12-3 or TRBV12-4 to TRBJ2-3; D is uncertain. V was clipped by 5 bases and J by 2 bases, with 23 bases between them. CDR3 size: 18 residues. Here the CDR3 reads CASSLPGGTMKTTDTQYF. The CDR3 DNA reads TGTGCCAGCAGTCTCCCTGGTGGAACTATGAAAACCACAGATACGCAGTATTTT.

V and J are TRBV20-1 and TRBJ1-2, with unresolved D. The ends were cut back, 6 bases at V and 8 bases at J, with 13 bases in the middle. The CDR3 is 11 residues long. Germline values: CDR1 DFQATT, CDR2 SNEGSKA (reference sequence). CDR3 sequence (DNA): TGCAGTGCACCACGGCCAGAAGGCTACACCTTC. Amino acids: CSAPRPEGYTF.

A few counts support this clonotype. CDR3 residues: CASSIPPRGPFEKLFF. In DNA form, the CDR3 reads TGTGCCAGCAGCATTCCACCCCGGGGGCCCTTTGAAAAACTGTTTTTT. The chain carries TRBV7-9 and TRBJ1-4, with D maybe TRBD1 (6 bases). From germline, CDR1 is SEHNR and CDR2 FQNEAQ (reference sequence). The CDR3 is made up of 16 amino acids. V gave up 5 bases and J gave up 7 bases, with 20 bases separating them.

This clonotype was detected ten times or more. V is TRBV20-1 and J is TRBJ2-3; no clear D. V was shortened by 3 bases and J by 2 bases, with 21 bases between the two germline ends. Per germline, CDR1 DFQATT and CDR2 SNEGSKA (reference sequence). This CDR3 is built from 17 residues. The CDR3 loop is CSASPPVNLLTTDTQYF. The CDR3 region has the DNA TGCAGTGCTAGTCCTCCGGTAAACCTTCTCACCACAGATACGCAGTATTTT.

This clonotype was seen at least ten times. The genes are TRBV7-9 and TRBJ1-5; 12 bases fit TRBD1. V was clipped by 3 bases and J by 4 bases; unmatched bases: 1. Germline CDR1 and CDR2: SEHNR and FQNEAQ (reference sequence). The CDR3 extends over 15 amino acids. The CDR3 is CASSLGQGANQPQHF. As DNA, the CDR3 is TGTGCCAGCAGCTTGGGACAGGGGGCTAATCAGCCCCAGCATTTT.

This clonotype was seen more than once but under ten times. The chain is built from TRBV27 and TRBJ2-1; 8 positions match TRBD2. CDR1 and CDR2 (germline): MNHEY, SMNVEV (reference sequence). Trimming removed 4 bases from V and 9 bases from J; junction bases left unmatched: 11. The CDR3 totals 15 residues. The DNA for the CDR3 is TGTGCCAGCAGTTCTCTAGCGGGTATTTTCGGTGAGCAGTTCTTC. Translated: CASSSLAGIFGEQFF.

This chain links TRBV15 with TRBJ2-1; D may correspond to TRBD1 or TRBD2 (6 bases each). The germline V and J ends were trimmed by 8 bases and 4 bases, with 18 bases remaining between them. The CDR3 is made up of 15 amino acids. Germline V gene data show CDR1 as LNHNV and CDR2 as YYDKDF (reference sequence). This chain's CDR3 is CATGGTLAKYNEQFF. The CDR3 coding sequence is TGTGCCACCGGGGGGACACTAGCAAAGTACAATGAGCAGTTCTTC. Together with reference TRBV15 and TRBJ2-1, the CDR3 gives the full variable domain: DAMVIQNPRYQVTQFGKPVTLSCSQTLNHNVMYWYQQKSSQAPKLLFHYYDKDFNNEADTPDNFQSRRPNTSFCFLDIRSPGLGDTAMYLCATGGTLAKYNEQFFGPGTRLTVL.

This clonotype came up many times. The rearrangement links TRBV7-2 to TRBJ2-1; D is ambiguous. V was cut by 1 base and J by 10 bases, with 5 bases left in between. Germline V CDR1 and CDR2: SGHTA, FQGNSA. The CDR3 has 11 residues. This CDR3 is CASSLDVEQFF. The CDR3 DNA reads TGTGCCAGCAGCTTAGATGTAGAGCAGTTCTTC.

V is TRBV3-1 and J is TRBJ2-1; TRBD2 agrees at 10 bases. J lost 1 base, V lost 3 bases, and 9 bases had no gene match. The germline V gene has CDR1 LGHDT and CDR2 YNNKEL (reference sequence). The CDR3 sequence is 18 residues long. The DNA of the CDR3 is TGTGCCAGCAGCCACCCACCCCTAGCGGGGGTTTCCTACAATGAGCAGTTCTTC. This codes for CASSHPPLAGVSYNEQFF.

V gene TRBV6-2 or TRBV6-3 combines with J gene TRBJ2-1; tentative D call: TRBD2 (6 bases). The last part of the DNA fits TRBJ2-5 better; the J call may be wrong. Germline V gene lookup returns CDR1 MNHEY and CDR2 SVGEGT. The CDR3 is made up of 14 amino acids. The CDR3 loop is CASIGHGSSQTQYF. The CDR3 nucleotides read TGTGCCAGCATCGGTCACGGGAGTTCACAGACCCAGTACTTC.

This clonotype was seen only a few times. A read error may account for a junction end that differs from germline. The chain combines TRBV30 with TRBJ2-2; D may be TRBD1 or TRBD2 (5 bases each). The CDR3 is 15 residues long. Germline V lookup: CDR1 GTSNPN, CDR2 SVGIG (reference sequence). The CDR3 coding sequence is TGTGCCTGGACCACGAGGGGCAGCTTCATCGGGGAGCTGCTTTTT. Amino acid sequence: CAWTTRGSFIGELLF. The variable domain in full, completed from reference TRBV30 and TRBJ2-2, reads SQTIHQWPATLVQPVGSPLSLECTVEGTSNPNLYWYRQAAGRGLQLLFYSVGIGQISSEVPQNLSASRPQDRQFILSSKKLLLSDSGFYLCAWTTRGSFIGELLFGEGSRLTVL.

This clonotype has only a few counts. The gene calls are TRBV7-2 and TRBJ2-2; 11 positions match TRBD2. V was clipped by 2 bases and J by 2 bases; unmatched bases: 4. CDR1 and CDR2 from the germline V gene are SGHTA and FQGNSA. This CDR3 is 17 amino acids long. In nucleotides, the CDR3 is TGTGCCAGCAGCTTAAAGACTAGCGGGGTAAACACCGGGGAGCTGTTTTTT. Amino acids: CASSLKTSGVNTGELFF.

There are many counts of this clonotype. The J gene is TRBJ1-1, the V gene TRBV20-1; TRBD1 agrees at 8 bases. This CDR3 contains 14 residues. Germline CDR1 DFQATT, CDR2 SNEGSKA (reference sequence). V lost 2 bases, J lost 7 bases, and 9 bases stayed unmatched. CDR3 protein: CSARSGQGRGEAFF. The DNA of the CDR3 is TGCAGTGCTAGATCAGGACAGGGCCGCGGTGAAGCTTTCTTT.

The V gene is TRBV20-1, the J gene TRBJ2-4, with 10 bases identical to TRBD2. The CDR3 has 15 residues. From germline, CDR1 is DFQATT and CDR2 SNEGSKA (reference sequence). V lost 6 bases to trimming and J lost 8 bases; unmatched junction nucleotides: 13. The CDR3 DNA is TGCAGTGCCCCTACCCGACTAGCGGGTAGCGACATTCAGTACTTC. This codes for CSAPTRLAGSDIQYF.

The CDR3 sequence is CATSRTLAGVSYEQYF. CDR3 in DNA: TGTGCCACCAGCAGAACCCTAGCGGGAGTGTCCTACGAGCAGTACTTC. This chain uses TRBV15 with TRBJ2-7, with TRBD2 matching 10 bases. This CDR3 comprises 16 residues. With 2 bases clipped from V and 1 base from J, the junction kept 5 bases outside the gene matches. Germline V lookup: CDR1 LNHNV, CDR2 YYDKDF (reference sequence).